This T cell receptor beta chain was captured by sequencing in a study of breast tumors, draining lymph nodes, adjacent tissues. Regarding the study as a whole: The data were judged consistent with most tumor T cells coming from lymph node and expanding in tumor. Compared with basal-like, luminal-like tumors shared significantly more repertoire with nontumor tissue. Data only fit, rather than demonstrated, lymph node origin of most tumor T cells. Tumor TCR diversity was below lymph nodes but above nontumor tissue.

This clonotype was detected ten times or more. Its specificity is not known. MiXCR, applied by TCRdb to the multiplex PCR reads, yields one record per CDR3 protein. The sample gives tens of thousands of distinct CDR3 sequences, approximately 57% of which show up once; roughly 20% is in the top ten. Trimming left V 0 bases short and J 0 bases short, with 12 bases between. The CDR3 is made up of 16 amino acids. From germline, CDR1 is SGHRS and CDR2 YFSETQ. The clonotype was recovered from a female donor with breast cancer. Some clones in this sample may be carry-over from other donors' samples. Sequenced sample: breast tumor tissue. This chain links TRBV5-1 with TRBJ1-1; no definite D call. Here the CDR3 reads CASSLVRTPMNTEAFF. CDR3 sequence (DNA): TGCGCCAGCAGCTTGGTTCGAACCCCCATGAACACTGAAGCTTTCTTT.